This T cell receptor (beta chain) was obtained from a study of control samples from healthy donors and cancer patients. The CDR3 covers 15 residues. After removal of 3 bases from V and 6 bases from J, the junction contained 7 bases not matched to a gene. Germline lookup yields CDR1 MGHDK and CDR2 SYGVNS. Produced via immunoSEQ multiplex PCR; TCRdb's table is partial and in-frame only. Of around 130,000 clones listed, around nine tenths are singletons. This receptor was taken from a man between 18 and 29 years old in good health. The chain carries TRBV25-1 and TRBJ1-4; 7 nucleotides align to TRBD1. Input material: blood. The CDR3 DNA reads as TGTGCCAGCAGTGATGAGGCAGGGGGTTATGAAAAACTGTTTTTT. Translated: CASSDEAGGYEKLFF.